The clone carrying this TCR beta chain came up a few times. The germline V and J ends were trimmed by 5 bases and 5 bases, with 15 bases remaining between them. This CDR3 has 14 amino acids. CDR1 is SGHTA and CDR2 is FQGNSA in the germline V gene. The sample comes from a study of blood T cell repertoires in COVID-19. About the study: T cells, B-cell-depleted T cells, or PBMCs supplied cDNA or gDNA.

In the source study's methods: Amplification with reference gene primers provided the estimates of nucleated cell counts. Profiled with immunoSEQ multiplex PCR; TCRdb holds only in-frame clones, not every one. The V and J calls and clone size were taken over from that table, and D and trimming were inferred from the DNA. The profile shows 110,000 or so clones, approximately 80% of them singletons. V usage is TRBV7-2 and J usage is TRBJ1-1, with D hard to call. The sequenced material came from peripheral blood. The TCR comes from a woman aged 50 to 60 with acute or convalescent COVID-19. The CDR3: CASSSRTGGTEAFF. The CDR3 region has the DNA TGTGCCAGCAGCAGTAGGACGGGAGGGACTGAAGCTTTCTTT.